The clone carrying this TCR beta chain is a singleton in its sample. Trimming cost V 4 bases and J 0 bases; bases outside gene matches: 17. Germline-derived CDR1 and CDR2 are KGHDR and SFDVKD. This CDR3 is built from 19 residues. Source study methods: Nucleated cell number was recorded as an estimate derived from reference gene primer amplification. Produced via immunoSEQ multiplex PCR; TCRdb's table is partial and in-frame only. That table furnishes V, J and clone size, whereas the DNA furnished D and trimming. Here the sample spans about 190,000 clones, 84% being singletons. This sample is part of a study of blood T cell repertoires in COVID-19. At the level of the study: Samples taken during acute and convalescent COVID-19 were collected in the United States, Italy and Spain. The cDNA or gDNA used as material had been derived from T cells, B-cell-depleted T cells, or PBMCs.

V and J are TRBV24-1 and TRBJ2-7; 7 bases agree with TRBD1. Sequenced: peripheral blood. The clonotype comes from a woman between 65 and 79 years old with active or convalescent COVID-19. CDR3 DNA sequence: TGTGCCACCAGTGAACCCCCGACAGGGACCGGGCCAGGCTCCTACGAGCAGTACTTC. Translation: CATSEPPTGTGPGSYEQYF.